This T cell receptor (beta chain) was retrieved from a study of brain metastases from non-small cell lung cancer. Comment on this clone: What it binds is unknown. The junction shows a germline mismatch at one end, possibly a read error.

Findings of the study overall: In about 60% of brain metastases, T-cell clones were expanded compared with matched primary tumors.

The CDR3 length is 14 residues. The germline gives CDR1 MNHNY, CDR2 SVGAGI (reference sequence). Sequenced by immunoSEQ multiplex PCR; TCRdb stores in-frame clones only, minus some. The sample has roughly 1,500 clones; almost 90% are singletons. The source is a donor aged 40 or over with non-small cell lung cancer. The J gene is TRBJ1-6, the V gene TRBV6-6; no clear D gene. The specimen was primary lung tumor tissue. The CDR3 is CASSYDSYNSPLYF. CDR3 coding DNA: TGTGCCAGCAGTTACGATTCCTATAATTCACCCCTCTACTTT.